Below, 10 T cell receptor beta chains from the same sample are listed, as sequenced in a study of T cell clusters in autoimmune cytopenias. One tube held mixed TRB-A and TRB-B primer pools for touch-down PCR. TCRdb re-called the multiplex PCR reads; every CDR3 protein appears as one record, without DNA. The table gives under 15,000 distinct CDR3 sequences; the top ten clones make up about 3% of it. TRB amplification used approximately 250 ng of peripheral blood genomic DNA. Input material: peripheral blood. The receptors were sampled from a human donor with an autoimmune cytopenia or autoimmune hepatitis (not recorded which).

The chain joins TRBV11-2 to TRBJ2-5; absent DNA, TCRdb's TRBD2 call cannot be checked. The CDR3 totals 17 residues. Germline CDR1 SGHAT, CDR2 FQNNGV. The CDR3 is CASSLVQPGGGGETQYF. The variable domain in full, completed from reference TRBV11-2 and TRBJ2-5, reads EAGVAQSPRYKIIEKRQSVAFWCNPISGHATLYWYQQILGQGPKLLIQFQNNGVVDDSQLPKDRFSAERLKGVDSTLKIQPAKLEDSAVYLCASSLVQPGGGGETQYFGPGTRLLVL.

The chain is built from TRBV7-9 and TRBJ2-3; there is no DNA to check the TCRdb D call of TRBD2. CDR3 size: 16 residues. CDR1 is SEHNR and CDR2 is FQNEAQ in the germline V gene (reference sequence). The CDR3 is CASSRELAGKADTQYF.

CDR3 protein: CASSTGGGLYNEQFF. The gene calls are TRBV19 and TRBJ2-1; TCRdb picks TRBD1, but there is no DNA to check that call. Germline lookup yields CDR1 LNHDA and CDR2 SQIVND (reference sequence). This CDR3 contains 15 residues.

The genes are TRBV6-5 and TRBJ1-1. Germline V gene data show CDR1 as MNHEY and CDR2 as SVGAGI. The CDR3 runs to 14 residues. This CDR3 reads CASRHDIRTDEAFF.

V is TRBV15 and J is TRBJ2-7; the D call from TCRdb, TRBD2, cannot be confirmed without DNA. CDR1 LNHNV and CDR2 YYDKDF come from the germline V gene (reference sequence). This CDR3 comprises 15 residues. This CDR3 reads CATSRDLVGAYEQYF.

This chain's CDR3 is CASSLTGRTEAFF. The chain has TRBV12-3 or TRBV12-4 and TRBJ1-1; TCRdb lists TRBD1, though no DNA is available to test this call. The CDR3 extends over 13 amino acids.

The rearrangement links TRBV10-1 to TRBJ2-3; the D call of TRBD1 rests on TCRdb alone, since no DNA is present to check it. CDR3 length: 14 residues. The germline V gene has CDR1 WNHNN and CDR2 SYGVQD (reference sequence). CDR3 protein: CASSQGGSTDTQYF.

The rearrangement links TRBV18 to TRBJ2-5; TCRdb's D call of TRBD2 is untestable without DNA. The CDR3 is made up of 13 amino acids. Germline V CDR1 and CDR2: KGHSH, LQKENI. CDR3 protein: CASSRGGRETQYF.

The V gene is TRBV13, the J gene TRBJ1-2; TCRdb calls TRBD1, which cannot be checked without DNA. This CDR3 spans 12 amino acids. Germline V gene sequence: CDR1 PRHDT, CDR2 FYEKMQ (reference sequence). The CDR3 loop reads CASSLNRDGYTF.

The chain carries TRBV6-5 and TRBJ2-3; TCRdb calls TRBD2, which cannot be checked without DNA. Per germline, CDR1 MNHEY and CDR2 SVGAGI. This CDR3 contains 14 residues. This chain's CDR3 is CASTGTRGSDTQYF.